What follows are 30 T cell receptor beta chains derived from one specimen sequenced in a study of beta chain features in type 1 diabetes (dated by TCRdb to 2016 to 2019). The method behind the library was the immunoSEQ multiplex PCR assay. The entire amount of isolated RNA was reverse transcribed using the High Capacity cDNA Reverse Transcription Kit, so the sequenced TCRB transcripts were expressed ones. TCRdb's version of the immuneACCESS table is confined to in-frame rearrangements and falls short of the full clone set. An unresolved V gene accounts for under half of the shortfall where checked; the remainder is of unknown origin. The sample profile shows a few hundred thousand clones; more than 13% of them were found once. The ten largest clones capture 0.019% of the sample. The sequenced sample was naive CD4+ T cells from blood. What this sample's cell subset or site label stands for: true naive CD4+ T cells. The receptors originated from a woman younger than 35 in good health.

The chain is built from TRBV6-5 and TRBJ1-1; 8 bases agree with TRBD1. This CDR3 has 15 amino acids. CDR1 is MNHEY, CDR2 SVGAGI, per germline. With 4 bases clipped from V and 4 bases from J, the junction kept 8 bases outside the gene matches. The CDR3 DNA reads TGTGCCAGCAGTTTCCGGACAGGGTTTTTCACTGAAGCTTTCTTT. Translated, it gives CASSFRTGFFTEAFF.

The chain links TRBV5-4 to TRBJ1-4, with no clear D. This CDR3 has 11 amino acids. V was trimmed by 0 bases and J by 12 bases, leaving 6 bases between them. Per the germline V gene, CDR1 is SGHNT and CDR2 is YYREEE (reference sequence). The CDR3 DNA is TGTGCCAGCAGCTTGGCGGGAGAACTGTTTTTT. The encoded protein is CASSLAGELFF. The whole variable domain, filled in from reference TRBV5-4 and TRBJ1-4, reads ETGVTQSPTHLIKTRGQQVTLRCSSQSGHNTVSWYQQALGQGPQFIFQYYREEENGRGNFPPRFSGLQFPNYSSELNVNALELDDSALYLCASSLAGELFFGSGTQLSVL.

Turning to this clone: The same CDR3 arises from other DNA sequences in this sample as well. This rearrangement joins TRBV30 to TRBJ1-3, with D perhaps matching TRBD1 (5 bases). Looked up from germline, CDR1 is GTSNPN and CDR2 is SVGIG (reference sequence). Trimming removed 0 bases from V and 1 base from J, with 7 bases in between. This CDR3 has 14 residues. As DNA, the CDR3 is TGTGCCTGGAGTGTCGGGGGATCTGGAAACACCATATATTTT. Translating gives CAWSVGGSGNTIYF.

The chain uses TRBV5-1 and TRBJ2-4, with TRBD1 matching over 8 bases. Germline V gene sequence: CDR1 SGHRS, CDR2 YFSETQ. CDR3 length: 14 amino acids. Trimming at V came to 2 bases and at J to 6 bases, leaving 4 bases not matched to a gene. The CDR3 nucleotides read TGCGCCAGCAGCTTCGGACAGGGTGGAAACATTCAGTACTTC. Protein: CASSFGQGGNIQYF. The variable domain in full, completed from reference TRBV5-1 and TRBJ2-4, reads KAGVTQTPRYLIKTRGQQVTLSCSPISGHRSVSWYQQTPGQGLQFLFEYFSETQRNKGNFPGRFSGRQFSNSRSEMNVSTLELGDSALYLCASSFGQGGNIQYFGAGTRLSVL.

In its sample, this clone was seen a few times. The chain joins TRBV4-1 to TRBJ2-1; D possibly corresponds to TRBD1 (5 bases). Germline lookup yields CDR1 MGHRA and CDR2 YSYEKL. Trimming took off 0 bases at V and 9 bases at J, with 15 bases between the two ends. There are 15 residues in the CDR3. The chain's CDR3 is CASSQDSGRASEQFF. CDR3 nucleotide sequence: TGCGCCAGCAGCCAAGATTCGGGCAGGGCGTCTGAGCAGTTCTTC.

The rearrangement joins TRBV19 to TRBJ1-1; no clear D. Per germline, CDR1 LNHDA and CDR2 SQIVND (reference sequence). V lost 1 base to trimming and J lost 3 bases, with 9 bases between them. The CDR3 is 14 residues long. This CDR3 is CASSIVRGYTEAFF. For the CDR3, the DNA is TGTGCCAGTAGTATAGTTCGGGGATACACTGAAGCTTTCTTT.

In this sample, this clone turned up a few times. J is TRBJ1-4 and V is TRBV6-5, with TRBD1 identical over 7 bases. V lost 6 bases to trimming and J lost 7 bases; unmatched junction nucleotides: 8. Germline CDR1 and CDR2: MNHEY and SVGAGI. The CDR3 contains 14 residues. The CDR3 loop is CASSPTGKAEKLFF. The DNA of the CDR3 is TGTGCCAGCAGCCCGACAGGGAAGGCTGAAAAACTGTTTTTT.

The V call is TRBV5-1, the J call TRBJ2-1; 8 positions agree with TRBD1. CDR3 size: 15 residues. Looked up from germline, CDR1 is SGHRS and CDR2 is YFSETQ. Losses at the gene ends were 4 bases for V and 4 bases for J; bases not matched to a gene: 7. The CDR3 DNA sequence: TGCGCCAGCAGCACAACCGGGACAGGATACAATGAGCAGTTCTTC. Translating gives CASSTTGTGYNEQFF.

This clone occurred a few times. The J gene is TRBJ2-1, the V gene TRBV5-1, with D maybe TRBD2 (6 bases). The CDR3 runs 15 residues. Per the germline V gene, CDR1 is SGHRS and CDR2 is YFSETQ. V lost 4 bases and J lost 2, with 13 bases in between. Written as DNA, the CDR3 is TGCGCCAGCAGCACCCGGGAGCCCACCTACAATGAGCAGTTCTTC. Translated, it gives CASSTREPTYNEQFF.

In its sample, this clone was seen a few times. The chain uses TRBV10-3 and TRBJ1-1; the match to TRBD1 covers 8 bases. There are 14 residues in the CDR3. V lost 6 bases and J lost 1; bases outside the gene matches: 4. Germline V gene lookup returns CDR1 ENHRY and CDR2 SYGVKD. This CDR3 is CAIRKDRENTEAFF. CDR3 sequence (DNA): TGTGCCATCAGGAAGGACAGGGAGAACACTGAAGCTTTCTTT.

This clone was seen a handful of times. This chain connects TRBV6-6 to TRBJ1-2, with 8 bases that match TRBD1. The CDR3 has 15 amino acids. Germline V gene sequence: CDR1 MNHNY, CDR2 SVGAGI (reference sequence). V shed 2 bases and J 7 bases; nucleotides not matched to a gene: 9. CDR3 sequence (DNA): TGTGCCAGCAGTTACGCAGGACAGGGTGTCGGTGGCTACACCTTC. It codes for CASSYAGQGVGGYTF.

The J gene is TRBJ1-5, the V gene TRBV30; 10 nucleotides align to TRBD1. The germline gives CDR1 GTSNPN, CDR2 SVGIG (reference sequence). CDR3 length: 14 residues. V was pared by 5 bases and J by 4 bases, with 5 bases of the junction left unmatched. Here the CDR3 reads CAWGTGALNQPQHF. CDR3 coding DNA: TGTGCCTGGGGGACAGGGGCCCTTAATCAGCCCCAGCATTTT. The full variable domain, rest sourced from reference TRBV30 and TRBJ1-5, is SQTIHQWPATLVQPVGSPLSLECTVEGTSNPNLYWYRQAAGRGLQLLFYSVGIGQISSEVPQNLSASRPQDRQFILSSKKLLLSDSGFYLCAWGTGALNQPQHFGDGTRLSIL.

J is TRBJ1-1 and V is TRBV30; possibly TRBD1 for D (5 bases). The CDR3 length is 14 residues. CDR1 is GTSNPN and CDR2 is SVGIG in the germline V gene (reference sequence). The V end was cut by 0 bases, the J end by 5 bases, with 13 bases between. As DNA, the CDR3 is TGTGCCTGGAGTGTTTTCAGGGAAGGGACTGAAGCTTTCTTT. This gives the protein CAWSVFREGTEAFF.

This clone was seen more than once but under ten times. The V gene is TRBV18, the J gene TRBJ1-5; 9 bases are a match to TRBD1. Germline-derived CDR1 and CDR2 are KGHSH and LQKENI. The CDR3 extends over 15 amino acids. V shed 2 bases, J shed 7 bases, and the junction held 6 bases outside the gene matches. CDR3 coding DNA: TGTGCCAGCTCACCAAGGCGGACAGGGGAACAGCCCCAGCATTTT. Translation: CASSPRRTGEQPQHF.

Concerning this clone: The junction does not match germline at one end; this may be a read error. This chain links TRBV7-9 with TRBJ1-1; D perhaps matches TRBD1 (6 bases). Germline values: CDR1 SEHNR, CDR2 FQNEAQ (reference sequence). This CDR3 has 11 amino acids. CDR3 coding DNA: TGTGCCAGCAGCTCCGACAGGTACCGCAGCTTT. Translation gives CASSSDRYRSF.

The chain has TRBV29-1 and TRBJ1-2; possible D gene TRBD1, 6 bases. The CDR3 is 16 residues long. Per the germline V gene, CDR1 is SQVTM and CDR2 is ANQGSEA. Trimming pared 0 bases from V and 3 bases from J, leaving 17 bases between. The chain's CDR3 is CSVEDADRTSYYGYTF. The CDR3 coding sequence is TGCAGCGTTGAAGATGCGGACAGAACATCCTACTATGGCTACACCTTC. Full variable domain (outside the CDR3, taken from reference TRBV29-1 and TRBJ1-2): SAVISQKPSRDICQRGTSLTIQCQVDSQVTMMFWYRQQPGQSLTLIATANQGSEATYESGFVIDKFPISRPNLTFSTLTVSNMSPEDSSIYLCSVEDADRTSYYGYTFGSGTRLTVV.

The table lists this clone with a few counts. The chain employs TRBV5-4 and TRBJ2-1; D remains ambiguous. CDR1 and CDR2 from the germline V gene are SGHNT and YYREEE (reference sequence). V lost 3 bases and J 6 bases, leaving 19 bases between the germline ends. The CDR3 has 16 amino acids. CDR3 protein: CASSSITRGESNEQFF. The CDR3, as DNA: TGTGCCAGCAGCTCTATAACCCGTGGAGAAAGCAATGAGCAGTTCTTC.

The chain has TRBV4-1 and TRBJ2-7; TRBD2 matches 14 bases. The CDR3 consists of 17 residues. Trimming at V came to 2 bases and at J to 3 bases, leaving 6 bases not matched to a gene. Per germline, CDR1 MGHRA and CDR2 YSYEKL. As DNA, the CDR3 is TGCGCCAGCAGCCAAAGAGGGGGGACTAGCGGGAGCTACGAGCAGTACTTC. It encodes CASSQRGGTSGSYEQYF.

The V gene is TRBV18, the J gene TRBJ2-4, with a tentative D call TRBD2 (6 bases). Per the germline V gene, CDR1 is KGHSH and CDR2 is LQKENI. The CDR3 length is 14 residues. Between the trimmed V and J ends, which lost 1 base and 7 bases, there was a span of 11 bases. The CDR3 reads CASSPLDYLNIQYF. CDR3 DNA sequence: TGTGCCAGCTCACCACTGGACTATCTGAACATTCAGTACTTC.

This clone was seen a few times. The CDR3, as DNA: TGCGCCAGCAGCGTGGGGCAGTGGAGCACTGAAGCTTTCTTT. Encoded protein: CASSVGQWSTEAFF. This rearrangement joins TRBV5-1 to TRBJ1-1, with D perhaps TRBD1 (5 bases). V lost 4 bases, J lost 4 bases, and 14 bases lay in between. The germline CDR1 and CDR2 sequences are SGHRS and YFSETQ. This CDR3 is built from 14 residues.

In its sample, this clone was seen a few times. The chain links TRBV29-1 to TRBJ1-1; the D gene is possibly TRBD1 (5 bases). The CDR3 runs to 13 residues. V was shortened by 1 base and J by 5 bases, with 11 bases between the two germline ends. Germline V lookup: CDR1 SQVTM, CDR2 ANQGSEA. CDR3: CSVEGGARTEAFF. CDR3 nucleotides: TGCAGCGTTGAAGGGGGCGCCAGGACTGAAGCTTTCTTT. Drawing the rest from reference TRBV29-1 and TRBJ1-1, the complete variable domain is SAVISQKPSRDICQRGTSLTIQCQVDSQVTMMFWYRQQPGQSLTLIATANQGSEATYESGFVIDKFPISRPNLTFSTLTVSNMSPEDSSIYLCSVEGGARTEAFFGQGTRLTVV.

The rearrangement links TRBV18 to TRBJ1-1; D unclear. The CDR3 has 12 residues. Germline CDR1 and CDR2: KGHSH and LQKENI. Trimming stripped 2 bases from V and 6 bases from J, with 7 bases between. DNA for the CDR3: TGTGCCAGCTCACCAGGCGGGTCTGAAGCTTTCTTT. This gives the protein CASSPGGSEAFF.

V usage is TRBV19 and J usage is TRBJ2-1; TRBD2 matches 8 bases. The CDR3 totals 17 residues. Per germline, CDR1 LNHDA and CDR2 SQIVND (reference sequence). Trimming at V came to 7 bases and at J to 3 bases, leaving 14 bases not matched to a gene. DNA for the CDR3: TGTGCCAGTACCCCCCATGGAAGTAGCGGGATCTACAATGAGCAGTTCTTC. It is translated as CASTPHGSSGIYNEQFF.

A few counts support this clone. The rearrangement uses TRBV18 and TRBJ1-1; a weak D match, TRBD1 (6 bases). Germline V gene sequence: CDR1 KGHSH, CDR2 LQKENI. Trimming took 4 bases from V and 2 from J, leaving 14 bases between them. The CDR3 runs to 15 residues. Written as DNA, the CDR3 is TGTGCCAGCTCACGTACCTCGACAGGAAACACTGAAGCTTTCTTT. It encodes CASSRTSTGNTEAFF.

This clone came up a few times. The V and J genes are TRBV27 and TRBJ1-2; D not certain. With 5 bases removed from V and 5 bases from J, the gap between germline ends came to 12 bases. CDR3 size: 13 residues. The germline CDR1 and CDR2 sequences are MNHEY and SMNVEV (reference sequence). The CDR3 here is CASSTRSEYGYTF. The CDR3, as DNA: TGTGCCAGCAGTACCCGTTCCGAGTATGGCTACACCTTC.

The rearrangement joins TRBV29-1 to TRBJ2-3; D may be TRBD2 (6 bases). Germline values: CDR1 SQVTM, CDR2 ANQGSEA. The V gene lost 1 base and the J gene lost 1 base, with 9 bases spanning the gap. The CDR3 sequence is 14 residues long. The CDR3 region has the DNA TGCAGCGTTGAAGGGCTAGCGCGCACAGATACGCAGTATTTT. It specifies CSVEGLARTDTQYF.

This clone was found a few times. The rearrangement links TRBV6-5 to TRBJ2-3, with no clear D. Germline V lookup: CDR1 MNHEY, CDR2 SVGAGI. The CDR3 runs to 14 residues. The ends were cut back, 6 bases at V and 0 bases at J, with 10 bases in the middle. The CDR3 sequence: CASRQFPSTDTQYF. Written as DNA, the CDR3 is TGTGCCAGCAGACAGTTTCCTAGCACAGATACGCAGTATTTT.

The genes are TRBV30 and TRBJ1-1, with TRBD1 as a possible D gene (5 bases). V shed 4 bases and J shed 2 bases, with 14 bases lying between them. CDR1 is GTSNPN and CDR2 is SVGIG in the germline V gene (reference sequence). CDR3 length: 14 amino acids. DNA of the CDR3: TGTGCCTGGATCATCGCGGGGCGTAACACTGAAGCTTTCTTT. Its protein is CAWIIAGRNTEAFF.

V and J are TRBV14 and TRBJ2-3; 8 nucleotides line up with TRBD2. This CDR3 has 13 residues. Losses at the gene ends were 2 bases for V and 6 bases for J; bases not matched to a gene: 1. Germline values: CDR1 SGHDN, CDR2 FVKESK. CDR3 residues: CASSQSGSDTQYF. The CDR3 DNA follows: TGTGCCAGCAGCCAAAGCGGGAGTGATACGCAGTATTTT.

This clone has just a few counts. This rearrangement joins TRBV15 to TRBJ2-7, with 10 bases aligning to TRBD2. Losses at the gene ends were 1 base for V and 2 bases for J; bases not matched to a gene: 5. The germline gives CDR1 LNHNV, CDR2 YYDKDF (reference sequence). CDR3 size: 16 residues. The CDR3 spells CATSRAPGTSAYEQYF. The CDR3 DNA follows: TGTGCCACCAGCAGAGCTCCGGGGACTAGCGCCTACGAGCAGTACTTC.